This record concerns one TCR beta chain sequence. The V gene lost 1 base and the J gene lost 3 bases, with 9 bases spanning the gap. The CDR3 spans 15 residues. CDR1 and CDR2 (germline): SGHTA, FQGNSA. This entry comes from a study of cytomegalovirus exposure and HLA in healthy donors. PCR involved 60 Vbeta and 13 Jbeta primers. Assay used: immunoSEQ multiplex PCR; TCRdb lists only in-frame clones, some missing. The specimen's table records under 200,000 clones. The clonotype originates from a woman younger than 35 in good health and CMV-seropositive. Sequenced material: PBMCs. The chain carries TRBV7-2 and TRBJ2-2, with D unresolved. CDR3 amino acids: CASSLENIDTGELFF. CDR3 in DNA: TGTGCCAGCAGCTTAGAAAATATAGACACCGGGGAGCTGTTTTTT.